The 27 T cell receptor beta chains presented below share a single source sample, sequenced in a study of cytomegalovirus exposure and HLA in healthy donors (dated by TCRdb to about 2017). Library construction relied on the immunoSEQ multiplex PCR assay. TCRdb carries this immuneACCESS record with in-frame sequences only. Its versions omit some clonotypes, under half of them owing to an unresolved V gene in the studies checked, with the rest unexplained. The sample table records under 400,000 clones; 86% of these occur just once. The ten largest clones represent under 0.9% of the sample. The material sequenced was PBMCs. The receptor source for this set is a woman aged 18-35 years in good health and CMV-seronegative.

Only a few counts were recorded for this clone. This rearrangement joins TRBV19 to TRBJ1-5; 12 bases are shared with TRBD1. V shed 6 bases and J 5 bases; nucleotides not matched to a gene: 5. The CDR3 is made up of 15 amino acids. CDR1 is LNHDA and CDR2 is SQIVND in the germline V gene (reference sequence). The CDR3 DNA reads TGTGCCAGTAGGCAAGGGACAGGGGGCGATCAGCCCCAGCATTTT. Residues: CASRQGTGGDQPQHF.

The V gene is TRBV10-2, the J gene TRBJ1-2; D is undetermined. The CDR3 contains 14 residues. Germline loops: CDR1 WSHSY, CDR2 SAAADI. V shed 0 bases and J shed 5 bases, with 10 bases lying between them. CDR3 sequence: CASSESIIGYGYTF. The CDR3 bases are TGCGCCAGCAGTGAGTCTATTATCGGGTATGGCTACACCTTC.

A note on this clone: The conserved closing phenylalanine or tryptophan is absent in this CDR3, likely reflecting a read error. The DNA is left out, because the CDR3 cannot be placed on it with certainty; the CDR3 is given as TCRdb lists it. This rearrangement joins TRBV5-6 to TRBJ2-7; TRBD1, the table's D call, was not compared with the DNA. The CDR3 length equals 11 residues, ends included. CDR1 is SGHDT, CDR2 YYEEEE, per germline. CDR3 amino acids: CASSPGNRGAC.

This sequence joins TRBV27 and TRBJ2-5, with D possibly being TRBD2 (6 bases). Germline V gives CDR1 MNHEY, CDR2 SMNVEV (reference sequence). This CDR3 comprises 17 residues. The ends were cut back, 4 bases at V and 5 bases at J, with 23 bases in the middle. CDR3 residues: CASSSKRAKGRGETQYF. The CDR3 coding sequence is TGTGCCAGCAGTTCTAAGCGGGCTAAGGGGAGAGGGGAGACCCAGTACTTC.

The V gene is TRBV7-9, the J gene TRBJ2-1; D possibly corresponds to TRBD2 (6 bases). Germline CDR1 is SEHNR and CDR2 is FQNEAQ (reference sequence). The CDR3 consists of 14 residues. The V and J ends lost 4 bases and 5 bases respectively, with 12 bases between them. The CDR3 protein is CASSSWGEDNEQFF. The CDR3 DNA sequence: TGTGCCAGCAGCTCGTGGGGGGAGGACAATGAGCAGTTCTTC.

This sequence joins TRBV18 and TRBJ1-6; D uncertain. Germline values: CDR1 KGHSH, CDR2 LQKENI. Trimming removed 2 bases at V and 7 bases at J, with 15 bases between. The CDR3 runs to 16 residues. The CDR3 DNA reads TGTGCCAGCTCACCAGTCGGTCCGGGAAGGAATTCACCCCTCCACTTT. Protein sequence: CASSPVGPGRNSPLHF.

The chain couples TRBV30 to TRBJ2-2; unclear D gene. Germline V gene lookup returns CDR1 GTSNPN and CDR2 SVGIG (reference sequence). The CDR3 is made up of 14 amino acids. Deletions cut 4 bases from V and 5 bases from J, with 14 bases between. The CDR3 sequence: CAWTFTRRTGELFF. CDR3 DNA sequence: TGTGCCTGGACATTCACGAGGAGAACCGGGGAGCTGTTTTTT.

Remarks on this clone: Other DNA sequences in the same sample also yield this CDR3. This chain links TRBV2 with TRBJ2-7; 8 bases are a match to TRBD1. There are 13 residues in the CDR3. Germline lookup yields CDR1 SNHLY and CDR2 FYNNEI. The junction had 1 base not matched to a gene; V was cut back by 3 bases and J by 3 bases. The CDR3 reads CASSDRGRYEQYF. In DNA, the CDR3 is TGTGCCAGCAGTGACAGGGGGCGCTACGAGCAGTACTTC.

This sequence joins TRBV10-2 and TRBJ2-7; D might be TRBD1 (5 bases). The germline gives CDR1 WSHSY, CDR2 SAAADI. Between the trimmed V and J ends, which lost 3 bases and 7 bases, there was a span of 16 bases. The CDR3 contains 14 residues. CDR3 nucleotides: TGCGCCAGCAGTGACTGGCAGGGCCAAGGGGAGCAGTACTTC. Protein product: CASSDWQGQGEQYF.

The rearrangement links TRBV10-2 to TRBJ1-1; 9 bases map to TRBD1. The length of the CDR3 is 14 residues. Germline trimming cut 5 bases from V and 4 bases from J; bases unmatched to any gene: 5. CDR1 is WSHSY and CDR2 is SAAADI in the germline V gene. In nucleotides, the CDR3 is TGCGCCAGCAGTAGGGGACAGGGAGTCACTGAAGCTTTCTTT. Its protein product is CASSRGQGVTEAFF.

J is TRBJ1-1 and V is TRBV28; no reliable D call. Germline values: CDR1 MDHEN, CDR2 SYDVKM. The CDR3 covers 14 residues. V lost 0 bases, J lost 1 base, and 6 bases lay in between. CDR3 sequence reads: CASSLWEGNTEAFF. The CDR3 DNA follows: TGTGCCAGCAGTTTATGGGAGGGGAACACTGAAGCTTTCTTT.

The V call is TRBV4-1, the J call TRBJ2-3; D is unclear. Trimming stripped 4 bases from V and 2 bases from J, with 22 bases between. Germline V gene lookup returns CDR1 MGHRA and CDR2 YSYEKL. This CDR3 spans 18 amino acids. The CDR3 coding sequence is TGCGCCAGCAGCCGGGTTGGCCGGTCCAAAACAGTCACAGATACGCAGTATTTT. It translates to CASSRVGRSKTVTDTQYF.

V usage is TRBV28 and J usage is TRBJ2-3, with D uncertain. The CDR3 spans 14 residues. CDR1 is MDHEN and CDR2 is SYDVKM in the germline V gene. The V end lost 6 bases, the J end lost 11 bases, and 21 bases lay between the germline ends. CDR3 DNA: TGTGCCAGCAGCCGATTTGCGCGAAACGCAGGGCAGTATTTT. Protein product: CASSRFARNAGQYF.

In this sample, this clone turned up once. V and J are TRBV30 and TRBJ2-1; D unresolved. From germline, CDR1 is GTSNPN and CDR2 SVGIG (reference sequence). Trimming cost V 3 bases and J 7 bases, with 13 bases left between them. This CDR3 is 13 amino acids long. CDR3 bases: TGTGCCTGGAGACCCACCACTGAAAATGAGCAGTTCTTC. Its protein is CAWRPTTENEQFF.

The chain is built from TRBV28 and TRBJ2-7; 9 positions match TRBD2. V lost 5 bases, J lost 9 bases, and 14 bases stayed unmatched. CDR1 and CDR2 from the germline V gene are MDHEN and SYDVKM. CDR3 length: 15 amino acids. Here the CDR3 DNA reads TGTGCCAGCAGTCCTCGAGGTAGCGGGAGTTTTCCGCAGTACTTC. As protein: CASSPRGSGSFPQYF.

This clone was seen once. The chain employs TRBV28 and TRBJ1-1, with unresolved D. The V gene's germline CDR1 is MDHEN and CDR2 SYDVKM. CDR3 length: 13 residues. The V end lost 7 bases, the J end lost 14 bases, and 23 bases lay between the germline ends. The CDR3 loop is CASTLLAFSHLFF. CDR3 nucleotide sequence: TGTGCCAGCACCCTATTAGCTTTCAGTCACCTGTTCTTT.

The chain links TRBV2 to TRBJ2-7, with 7 bases that match TRBD1. The CDR3 has 14 residues. Germline CDR1 is SNHLY and CDR2 is FYNNEI. V lost 6 bases to trimming and J lost 0 bases; unmatched junction nucleotides: 5. CDR3 nucleotides: TGTGCCAGCAGCCGGGACAGTACCTCCTACGAGCAGTACTTC. Translated, it gives CASSRDSTSYEQYF. The full variable domain, rest sourced from reference TRBV2 and TRBJ2-7, is EPEVTQTPSHQVTQMGQEVILRCVPISNHLYFYWYRQILGQKVEFLVSFYNNEISEKSEIFDDQFSVERPDGSNFTLKIRSTKLEDSAMYFCASSRDSTSYEQYFGPGTRLTVT.

This chain connects TRBV20-1 to TRBJ2-5; no definite D call. This CDR3 spans 11 amino acids. Germline CDR1 reads DFQATT; CDR2 reads SNEGSKA (reference sequence). The V end lost 6 bases, the J end lost 2 bases, and 7 bases lay between the germline ends. CDR3 loop: CSAPLQETQYF. The CDR3 DNA reads TGCAGTGCCCCCCTTCAAGAGACCCAGTACTTC.

The chain joins TRBV7-9 to TRBJ2-1, with 8 positions matching TRBD2. Germline lookup yields CDR1 SEHNR and CDR2 FQNEAQ (reference sequence). This CDR3 contains 13 residues. After removal of 11 bases from V and 8 bases from J, the junction contained 11 bases not matched to a gene. This chain's CDR3 is CADRGSGSDEQFF. The CDR3 nucleotides are TGTGCCGACCGCGGGAGCGGGAGTGATGAGCAGTTCTTC. The entire variable domain, with the rest obtained from reference TRBV7-9 and TRBJ2-1, is as follows: DTGVSQNPRHKITKRGQNVTFRCDPISEHNRLYWYRQTLGQGPEFLTYFQNEAQLEKSRLLSDRFSAERPKGSFSTLEIQRTEQGDSAMYLCADRGSGSDEQFFGPGTRLTVL.

This clone has just a few counts. V is TRBV27 and J is TRBJ2-1, with TRBD2 identical over 13 bases. The CDR3 loop spans 16 amino acids. CDR1 and CDR2 (germline): MNHEY, SMNVEV (reference sequence). After removal of 2 bases from V and 8 bases from J, the junction contained 6 bases not matched to a gene. Here the CDR3 DNA reads TGTGCCAGCAGTTTAGCTGGACTAGCGGGAGACCATGAGCAGTTCTTC. Amino acids: CASSLAGLAGDHEQFF.

The chain is built from TRBV6-5 and TRBJ2-1; TRBD1 agrees at 9 bases. Per the germline V gene, CDR1 is MNHEY and CDR2 is SVGAGI. V dropped 5 bases and J dropped 5; count of bases not matched to a gene: 4. CDR3 length equals 14 residues. The CDR3 DNA reads TGTGCCAGCAGTACACGGGACAGGGACAATGAGCAGTTCTTC. This sequence encodes CASSTRDRDNEQFF.

The chain employs TRBV19 and TRBJ2-6; 7 bases are shared with TRBD1. V dropped 5 bases and J dropped 11; count of bases not matched to a gene: 9. This CDR3 has 14 residues. Germline V gene lookup returns CDR1 LNHDA and CDR2 SQIVND (reference sequence). This CDR3 reads CASSPDRELYVLTF. Written as DNA, the CDR3 is TGTGCCAGTAGTCCCGACAGGGAACTGTACGTCCTGACTTTC.

J is TRBJ2-5 and V is TRBV2; D may be TRBD2 (6 bases). The CDR3 runs to 15 residues. Trimming pared 8 bases from V and 2 bases from J, leaving 18 bases between. Germline V gene sequence: CDR1 SNHLY, CDR2 FYNNEI. CDR3 region: CASFLLRRGQETQYF. CDR3 DNA sequence: TGTGCCAGCTTCTTATTACGCCGGGGGCAAGAGACCCAGTACTTC.

The chain links TRBV6-4 to TRBJ2-1; 9 nucleotides match TRBD1. J was trimmed by 8 bases and V by 5 bases; bases with no gene match: 10. Germline assignment: CDR1 MRHNA and CDR2 SNTAGT. This CDR3 is built from 15 residues. The CDR3 sequence: CASSKGQGSSHEQFF. The CDR3 DNA is TGTGCCAGCAGTAAGGGACAGGGAAGTAGCCATGAGCAGTTCTTC.

Of note for this clone: Other DNA variants within this sample encode the same CDR3. The chain is built from TRBV7-9 and TRBJ1-1; D possibly corresponds to TRBD1 (6 bases). V shed 3 bases and J shed 7 bases, with 9 bases lying between them. The germline gives CDR1 SEHNR, CDR2 FQNEAQ (reference sequence). The CDR3 is 12 residues long. CDR3 sequence (DNA): TGTGCCAGCAGCTTCCCACAGGGTGAAGCTTTCTTT. Translation gives CASSFPQGEAFF.

The chain uses TRBV2 and TRBJ2-1; perhaps TRBD2 as D (6 bases). Germline CDR1 reads SNHLY; CDR2 reads FYNNEI. CDR3 size: 13 residues. Trimming pared 6 bases from V and 1 base from J, leaving 7 bases between. CDR3 sequence reads: CASREGSYNEQFF. The CDR3 nucleotides are TGTGCCAGCAGGGAGGGGTCCTACAATGAGCAGTTCTTC.

CDR3 sequence (DNA): TGTGCCAGCAGATCTCCGGGGGTGGGCTATGGCTACACCTTC. This gives the protein CASRSPGVGYGYTF. V gene TRBV28 combines with J gene TRBJ1-2; D is possibly TRBD1 (5 bases). This CDR3 is built from 14 residues. V was pared by 6 bases and J by 4 bases, with 15 bases between. Germline assignment: CDR1 MDHEN and CDR2 SYDVKM.